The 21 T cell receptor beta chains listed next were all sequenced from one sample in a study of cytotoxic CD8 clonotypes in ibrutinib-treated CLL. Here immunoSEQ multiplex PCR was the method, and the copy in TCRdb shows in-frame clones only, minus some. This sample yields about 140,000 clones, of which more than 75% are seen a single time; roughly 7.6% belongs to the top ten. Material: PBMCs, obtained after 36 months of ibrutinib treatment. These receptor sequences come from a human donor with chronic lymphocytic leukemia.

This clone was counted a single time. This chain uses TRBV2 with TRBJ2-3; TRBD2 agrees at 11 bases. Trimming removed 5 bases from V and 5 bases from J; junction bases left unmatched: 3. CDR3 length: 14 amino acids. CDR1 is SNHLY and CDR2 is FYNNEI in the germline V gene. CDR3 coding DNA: TGTGCCAGCAGTACTAGCGGGAGAGGAGATACGCAGTATTTT. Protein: CASSTSGRGDTQYF. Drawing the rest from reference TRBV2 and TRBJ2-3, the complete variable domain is EPEVTQTPSHQVTQMGQEVILRCVPISNHLYFYWYRQILGQKVEFLVSFYNNEISEKSEIFDDQFSVERPDGSNFTLKIRSTKLEDSAMYFCASSTSGRGDTQYFGPGTRLTVL.

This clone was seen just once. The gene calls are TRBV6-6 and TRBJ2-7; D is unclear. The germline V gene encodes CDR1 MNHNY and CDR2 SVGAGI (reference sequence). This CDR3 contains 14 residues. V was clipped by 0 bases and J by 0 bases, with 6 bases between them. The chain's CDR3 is CASSYSVNSYEQYF. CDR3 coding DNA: TGTGCCAGCAGTTACTCGGTAAACTCCTACGAGCAGTACTTC.

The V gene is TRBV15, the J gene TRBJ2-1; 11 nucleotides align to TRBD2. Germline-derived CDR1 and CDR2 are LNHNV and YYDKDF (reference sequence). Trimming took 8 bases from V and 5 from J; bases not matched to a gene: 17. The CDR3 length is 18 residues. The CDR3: CATRPLSGRGFGDNEQFF. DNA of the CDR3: TGTGCCACCCGCCCCCTTAGCGGGAGGGGTTTTGGGGACAATGAGCAGTTCTTC.

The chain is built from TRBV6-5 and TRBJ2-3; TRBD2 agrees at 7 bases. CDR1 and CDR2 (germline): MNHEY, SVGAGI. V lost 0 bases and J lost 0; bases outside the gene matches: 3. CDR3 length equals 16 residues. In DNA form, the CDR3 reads TGTGCCAGCAGTTACTCGGCTAGCGGAAGCACAGATACGCAGTATTTT. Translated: CASSYSASGSTDTQYF.

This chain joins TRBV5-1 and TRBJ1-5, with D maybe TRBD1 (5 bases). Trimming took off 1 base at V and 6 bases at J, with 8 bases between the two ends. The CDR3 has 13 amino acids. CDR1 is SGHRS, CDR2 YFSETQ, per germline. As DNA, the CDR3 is TGCGCCAGCAGCTTGAGTGGGGGTCAGCCCCAGCATTTT. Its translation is CASSLSGGQPQHF.

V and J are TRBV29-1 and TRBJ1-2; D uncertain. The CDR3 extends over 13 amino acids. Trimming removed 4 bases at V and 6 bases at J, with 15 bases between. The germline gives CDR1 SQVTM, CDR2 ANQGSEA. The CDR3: CSVVRPLSNGYTF. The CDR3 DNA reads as TGCAGCGTTGTCCGGCCTCTGTCCAATGGCTACACCTTC.

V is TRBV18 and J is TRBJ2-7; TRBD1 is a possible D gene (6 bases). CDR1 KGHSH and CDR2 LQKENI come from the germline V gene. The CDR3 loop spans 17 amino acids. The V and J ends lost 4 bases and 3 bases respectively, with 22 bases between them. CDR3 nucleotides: TGTGCCAGCTCACTACTCGGGACACCGGCATTCTACTACGAGCAGTACTTC. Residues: CASSLLGTPAFYYEQYF.

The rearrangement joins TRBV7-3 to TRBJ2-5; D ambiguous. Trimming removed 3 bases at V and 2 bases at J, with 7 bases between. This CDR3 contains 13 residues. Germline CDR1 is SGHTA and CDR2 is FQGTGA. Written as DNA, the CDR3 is TGTGCCAGCAGCTTGTACGCACAAGAGACCCAGTACTTC. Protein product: CASSLYAQETQYF.

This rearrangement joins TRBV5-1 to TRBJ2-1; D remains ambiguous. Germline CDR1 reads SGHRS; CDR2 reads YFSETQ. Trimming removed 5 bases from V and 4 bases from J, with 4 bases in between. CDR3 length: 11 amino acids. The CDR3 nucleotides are TGCGCCAGCAGGCAGTACAATGAGCAGTTCTTC. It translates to CASRQYNEQFF.

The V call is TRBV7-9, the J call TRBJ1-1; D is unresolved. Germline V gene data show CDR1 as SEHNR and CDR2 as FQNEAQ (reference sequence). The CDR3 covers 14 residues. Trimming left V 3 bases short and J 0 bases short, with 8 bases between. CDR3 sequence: CASSFSTMNTEAFF. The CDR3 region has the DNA TGTGCCAGCAGCTTTTCCACAATGAACACTGAAGCTTTCTTT.

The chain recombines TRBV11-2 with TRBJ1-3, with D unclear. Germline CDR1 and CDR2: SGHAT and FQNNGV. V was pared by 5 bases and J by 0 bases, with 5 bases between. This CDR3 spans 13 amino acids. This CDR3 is CASSRGSGNTIYF. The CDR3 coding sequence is TGTGCCAGCAGCCGGGGCTCTGGAAACACCATATATTTT.

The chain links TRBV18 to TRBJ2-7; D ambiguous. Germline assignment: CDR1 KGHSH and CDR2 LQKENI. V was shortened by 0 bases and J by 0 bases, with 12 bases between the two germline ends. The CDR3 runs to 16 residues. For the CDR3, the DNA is TGTGCCAGCTCACCACCTCGGGTGGAAAGCTCCTACGAGCAGTACTTC. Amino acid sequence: CASSPPRVESSYEQYF.

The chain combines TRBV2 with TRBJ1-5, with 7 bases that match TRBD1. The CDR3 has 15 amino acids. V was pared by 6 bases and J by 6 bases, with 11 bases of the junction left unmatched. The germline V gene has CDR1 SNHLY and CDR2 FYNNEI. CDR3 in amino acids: CASRNDRANRQPQHF. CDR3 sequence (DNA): TGTGCCAGCAGAAACGACAGGGCGAACCGTCAGCCCCAGCATTTT.

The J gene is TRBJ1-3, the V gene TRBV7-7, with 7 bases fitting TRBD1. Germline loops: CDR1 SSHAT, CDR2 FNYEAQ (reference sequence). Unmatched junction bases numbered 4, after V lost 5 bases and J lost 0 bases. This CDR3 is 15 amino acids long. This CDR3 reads CASSAGTDSGNTIYF. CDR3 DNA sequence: TGTGCCAGCAGCGCTGGGACAGACTCTGGAAACACCATATATTTT.

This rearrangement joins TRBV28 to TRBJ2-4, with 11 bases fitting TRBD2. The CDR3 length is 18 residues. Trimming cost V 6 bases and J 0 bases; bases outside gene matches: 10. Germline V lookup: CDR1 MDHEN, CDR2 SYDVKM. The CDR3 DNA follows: TGTGCCAGCAGCCTGGGACTAGCGGTAACTCTAGCCAAAAACATTCAGTACTTC. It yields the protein CASSLGLAVTLAKNIQYF.

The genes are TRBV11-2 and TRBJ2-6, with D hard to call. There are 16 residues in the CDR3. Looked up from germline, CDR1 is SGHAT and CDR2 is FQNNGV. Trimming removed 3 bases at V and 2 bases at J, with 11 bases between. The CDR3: CASSFRHQAGANVLTF. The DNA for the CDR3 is TGTGCCAGCAGCTTCCGCCACCAGGCTGGGGCCAACGTCCTGACTTTC. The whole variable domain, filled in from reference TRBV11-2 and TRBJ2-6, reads EAGVAQSPRYKIIEKRQSVAFWCNPISGHATLYWYQQILGQGPKLLIQFQNNGVVDDSQLPKDRFSAERLKGVDSTLKIQPAKLEDSAVYLCASSFRHQAGANVLTFGAGSRLTVL.

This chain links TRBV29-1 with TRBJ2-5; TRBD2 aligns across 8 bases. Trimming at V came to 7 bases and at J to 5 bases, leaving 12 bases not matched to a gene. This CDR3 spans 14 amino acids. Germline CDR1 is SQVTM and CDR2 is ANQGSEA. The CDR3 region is CSAGRRGASETQYF. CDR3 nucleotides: TGCAGCGCCGGGAGGCGGGGGGCTAGCGAGACCCAGTACTTC. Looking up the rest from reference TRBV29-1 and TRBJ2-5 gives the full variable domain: SAVISQKPSRDICQRGTSLTIQCQVDSQVTMMFWYRQQPGQSLTLIATANQGSEATYESGFVIDKFPISRPNLTFSTLTVSNMSPEDSSIYLCSAGRRGASETQYFGPGTRLLVL.

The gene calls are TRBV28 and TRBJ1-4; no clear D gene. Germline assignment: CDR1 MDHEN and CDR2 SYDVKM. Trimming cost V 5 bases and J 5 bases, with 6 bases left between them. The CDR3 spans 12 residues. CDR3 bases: TGTGCCAGCAGTCAGATAAATGAAAAACTGTTTTTT. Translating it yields CASSQINEKLFF.

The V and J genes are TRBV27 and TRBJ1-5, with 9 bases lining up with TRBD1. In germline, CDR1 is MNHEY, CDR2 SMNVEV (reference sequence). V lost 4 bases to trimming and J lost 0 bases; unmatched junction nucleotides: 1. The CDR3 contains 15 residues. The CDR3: CASSWTGDSNQPQHF. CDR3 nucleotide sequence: TGTGCCAGCAGTTGGACAGGGGATAGCAATCAGCCCCAGCATTTT.

CDR3 protein: CASSPQGAGRNYEQYF. The CDR3 DNA follows: TGTGCCAGCAGCCCCCAGGGTGCGGGGCGAAACTACGAGCAGTACTTC. This chain connects TRBV7-2 to TRBJ2-7; D may be TRBD2 (6 bases). The CDR3 spans 16 residues. V gave up 5 bases and J gave up 3 bases, with 20 bases separating them. In germline, CDR1 is SGHTA, CDR2 FQGNSA.

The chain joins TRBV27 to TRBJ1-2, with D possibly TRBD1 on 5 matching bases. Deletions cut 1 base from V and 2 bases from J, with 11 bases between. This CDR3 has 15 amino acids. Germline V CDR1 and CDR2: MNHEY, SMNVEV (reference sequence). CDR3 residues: CASSLLGHPNYGYTF. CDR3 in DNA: TGTGCCAGCAGTTTATTAGGACATCCGAACTATGGCTACACCTTC.